This T cell receptor beta chain is from a study of T cell responses to AZD1222 COVID-19 vaccine. Germline values: CDR1 ENHRY, CDR2 SYGVKD. This CDR3 is 13 amino acids long. V was shortened by 6 bases and J by 1 base, with 9 bases between the two germline ends. The method was immunoSEQ multiplex PCR; TCRdb's version includes in-frame clones alone and lacks a portion of them. The repertoire holds some 130,000 clones, with about nine tenths as singletons. This chain links TRBV10-3 with TRBJ1-1; D is ambiguous. This receptor was identified in an adult in good health. This material consisted of peripheral blood, taken on day 0 of AZD1222 vaccination. The CDR3 sequence is CAIRAGENTEAFF. DNA of the CDR3: TGTGCCATCAGAGCAGGCGAGAACACTGAAGCTTTCTTT.